This TCR beta chain was captured by sequencing in a study of PD-L1 blockade in urothelial cancer. Background on the study: Among blood samples, the median T cell count was roughly 150,000.

Sequencing used immunoSEQ multiplex PCR; TCRdb keeps in-frame clones, though not all of them. The sample shows 30,000 to 40,000 clones, approximately 86% of them seen only once. CDR3 length: 15 residues. Germline V CDR1 and CDR2: SEHNR, FQNEAQ (reference sequence). V lost 5 bases and J lost 5; bases outside the gene matches: 5. Time point described: pretreatment peripheral blood. The chain combines TRBV7-9 with TRBJ2-5; 13 bases align to TRBD2. The sequence came from a man aged 80 or over with urothelial cancer. The sample consisted of PBMCs, taken around atezolizumab (anti-PD-L1) treatment. The CDR3 spells CASSRTSGRVETQYF. The CDR3 DNA follows: TGTGCCAGCAGCCGGACTAGCGGGAGAGTGGAGACCCAGTACTTC.